This record looks at one T cell receptor (beta chain) sequence and its context. Its cognate antigen is unknown. V lost 2 bases, J lost 6 bases, and 3 bases stayed unmatched. The V gene's germline CDR1 is LGHNT and CDR2 FRNRAP. The CDR3 has 15 amino acids. The sequenced template was cDNA made from the entire isolated RNA. Profiling relied on immunoSEQ multiplex PCR, and the TCRdb table lists in-frame clones only, not all of them. This sample has just over 450,000 clones, with about 32% found just once. These data belong to a study of beta chain features in type 1 diabetes. General observations from the study: Shorter TCRB CDR3s, moderately but significantly so, were found in Type 1 diabetes patients in all four CD4+ subsets. For type 1 diabetes patients, VDJ junctions showed fewer insertions and more deletions. Researchers could not determine here whether HLA type influences TCRB rearrangement. Researchers reported that naive, central memory and Treg TCRB repertoires appeared more similar in patients than in healthy donors.

What was sequenced was naive CD4+ T cells from blood. The chain has TRBV12-5 and TRBJ2-2, with TRBD2 identical over 10 bases. The sequence came from a man younger than 35 in good health. The CDR3 coding sequence is TGTGCTAGTGGTTTGTTAAGCGGGAGGGCCGGGGAGCTGTTTTTT. This translates into CASGLLSGRAGELFF.